Detailed here is one T cell receptor (beta chain). This sample was included in a study of blood T cell repertoires in COVID-19. The germline V gene has CDR1 MDHEN and CDR2 SYDVKM. The CDR3 loop spans 16 amino acids. Trimming removed 5 bases from V and 2 bases from J, with 15 bases in between. Here immunoSEQ multiplex PCR was the method, and the copy in TCRdb shows in-frame clones only, minus some. The table has fewer than 250,000 clones, roughly 80% seen once; the top ten hold about 2.5%. The sequence was collected from a woman between 40 and 50 years old with active or convalescent COVID-19. The chain combines TRBV28 with TRBJ1-4; possibly TRBD1 for D (5 bases). Sequenced: peripheral blood. DNA for the CDR3: TGTGCCAGCAGTCCGCCGGCGACAGACACTAATGAAAAACTGTTTTTT. Amino acid sequence: CASSPPATDTNEKLFF.